This TCR beta chain was captured in a study of blood T cell repertoires in COVID-19. Study-level information: Specimens from acute and convalescent COVID-19 originated in the United States, Italy and Spain. T cells, B-cell-depleted T cells, or PBMCs supplied cDNA or gDNA.

The V end lost 1 base, the J end lost 0 bases, and 9 bases lay between the germline ends. From germline, CDR1 is SGHVS and CDR2 FNYEAQ. The CDR3 length is 16 residues. Source study methods: Amplification with reference gene primers provided the estimates of nucleated cell counts. The table came from immunoSEQ multiplex PCR; TCRdb's copy has only in-frame clones and leaves some out. Clonal size and the V and J genes are those of that table, whereas D and trimming came from the DNA. The data show about 140,000 clones, around 90% seen once. Sequencing input: peripheral blood. The clonotype originates from a human donor in a cohort sampled during active COVID-19. The rearrangement links TRBV7-6 to TRBJ2-2; no clear D gene. The CDR3 bases are TGTGCCAGCAGCTTAGTAACCAGGCCGAACACCGGGGAGCTGTTTTTT. This codes for CASSLVTRPNTGELFF.